This T cell receptor (beta chain) was sequenced during a study of CD8 T cell repertoires and HIV-1 epitope variants. Turning to the study itself: T cells were stimulated with Twenty-five Gag and Nef peptides separately. Cultures ran around nine days, with IL-2, IL-7 and IL-15 added on days 3 and 7.

Study findings and constraints: Most of the nine antigen-specific clonotypes appeared cross-reactive to autologous or escape variants.

TCR beta CDR3 was sequenced at survey depth on immunoSEQ. The data were produced by immunoSEQ multiplex PCR, yet TCRdb's version contains in-frame clones alone and is incomplete. This table has tens of thousands of clones, roughly four fifths appearing once. A note on this clone: What it binds is unknown.

The germline CDR1 and CDR2 sequences are MNHNS and SASEGT. The CDR3 has 13 amino acids. With V trimmed by 6 bases and J by 8 bases, 4 bases remained unmatched. The rearrangement links TRBV6-1 to TRBJ2-5, with 12 bases that match TRBD2. The material sequenced was uncultured baseline CD8+ T cells from peripheral blood mononuclear cells (PBMCs). The clonotype originates from a male donor with HIV. As DNA, the CDR3 is TGTGCCAGCAGAAGTGGACTAGCGGGAACCCAGTACTTC. Protein product: CASRSGLAGTQYF.